What follows are 21 T cell receptor beta chains derived from one specimen sequenced in a study of CD8 T cells in ankylosing spondylitis. One entry per CDR3 protein results from TCRdb running MiXCR on the 5' RACE reads. In the table there are some 120,000 distinct CDR3 sequences, roughly 15% of which are singletons. Sequencing was carried out using blood, either unsorted or a sorted T cell fraction (not recorded which). These receptor sequences come from a female donor with ankylosing spondylitis or in good health (not recorded which).

The chain uses TRBV3-1 and TRBJ1-1; D unresolved. There are 11 residues in the CDR3. V lost 4 bases, J lost 7 bases, and 7 bases lay in between. From germline, CDR1 is LGHDT and CDR2 YNNKEL (reference sequence). The CDR3 loop is CASSRYGEAFF. The CDR3 DNA follows: TGTGCCAGCAGCCGGTACGGTGAAGCTTTCTTT.

V gene TRBV5-1 combines with J gene TRBJ2-3; 12 bases match TRBD2. CDR3 length equals 14 residues. J gave up 4 bases and V 5 bases, and 2 bases lay outside the gene matches. The germline gives CDR1 SGHRS, CDR2 YFSETQ. In nucleotides, the CDR3 is TGCGCCAGCAGGACTAGCGGGAGAGCAGATACGCAGTATTTT. Its protein product is CASRTSGRADTQYF.

The chain is built from TRBV28 and TRBJ1-4; D gene unclear. CDR1 is MDHEN and CDR2 is SYDVKM in the germline V gene. This CDR3 comprises 12 residues. V dropped 1 base and J dropped 6 bases, with 3 bases sitting between them. This CDR3 reads CASSLLYEKLFF. The CDR3 DNA reads TGTGCCAGCAGTTTATTATATGAAAAACTGTTTTTT.

As for this clonotype: The junction and the germline gene differ at one end; a read error may be behind it. V usage is TRBV6-5 and J usage is TRBJ1-4; TRBD1 might be the D (6 bases). CDR1 MNHEY and CDR2 SVGAGI come from the germline V gene. This CDR3 has 18 residues. The CDR3 coding sequence is TGTGCCAGCAGTTACTCGGTGTACAGGGTTGCAACTAATGAAAAACTGCTTTTT. Amino acid sequence: CASSYSVYRVATNEKLLF.

This clonotype was seen more than once but under ten times. This chain uses TRBV14 with TRBJ1-2; D gene unclear. From germline, CDR1 is SGHDN and CDR2 FVKESK. This CDR3 contains 15 residues. Trimming took off 4 bases at V and 0 bases at J, with 12 bases between the two ends. CDR3 nucleotides: TGTGCCAGCAGCCCGGTAGCCATAGCTAACTATGGCTACACCTTC. Protein: CASSPVAIANYGYTF.

This clonotype was observed a handful of times. The chain links TRBV7-6 to TRBJ2-1, with a weak D call TRBD1 (6 bases). V was pared by 1 base and J by 5 bases, with 9 bases between. In germline, CDR1 is SGHVS, CDR2 FNYEAQ. This CDR3 comprises 14 residues. Here the CDR3 DNA reads TGTGCCAGCAGCTTAGGACAGGTGAACAATGAGCAGTTCTTC. Its translation is CASSLGQVNNEQFF.

This clonotype appeared many times. V usage is TRBV29-1 and J usage is TRBJ1-2; D gene uncertain. Trimming stripped 7 bases from V and 0 bases from J, with 12 bases between. The CDR3 length is 13 residues. Looked up from germline, CDR1 is SQVTM and CDR2 is ANQGSEA. This chain's CDR3 is CSAVDGSNYGYTF. CDR3 in DNA: TGCAGCGCCGTGGACGGATCTAACTATGGCTACACCTTC.

In this sample, this clonotype turned up a few times. The genes are TRBV18 and TRBJ2-1; 10 nucleotides match TRBD1. The length of the CDR3 is 15 residues. V shed 3 bases and J 7 bases; nucleotides not matched to a gene: 6. Germline lookup yields CDR1 KGHSH and CDR2 LQKENI. The CDR3 loop reads CASSPWTGGGNEQFF. The CDR3 coding sequence is TGTGCCAGCTCACCTTGGACAGGGGGTGGAAATGAGCAGTTCTTC.

The chain couples TRBV6-1 to TRBJ1-4; D remains ambiguous. Germline CDR1 is MNHNS and CDR2 is SASEGT. Trimming took 6 bases from V and 8 from J, leaving 16 bases between them. The CDR3 length is 14 residues. The CDR3 nucleotides are TGTGCCAGCAGCCGGGGTCAGGTCCCCGAAAAACTGTTTTTT. Its protein is CASSRGQVPEKLFF.

This clonotype was seen at least ten times. The chain recombines TRBV27 with TRBJ2-5, with 9 positions matching TRBD2. The length of the CDR3 is 15 residues. Germline values: CDR1 MNHEY, CDR2 SMNVEV (reference sequence). After removal of 4 bases from V and 5 bases from J, the junction contained 8 bases not matched to a gene. The DNA of the CDR3 is TGTGCCAGCAGTTCACCCGGGACTAGCCTGGAGACCCAGTACTTC. Amino acid sequence: CASSSPGTSLETQYF.

The rearrangement uses TRBV12-3 or TRBV12-4 and TRBJ1-5; D is undetermined. The CDR3 extends over 13 amino acids. Trimming removed 5 bases from V and 11 bases from J, with 16 bases in between. The CDR3 DNA follows: TGTGCCAGCAGTCCGTCGACATCTTTGGCCCAGCATTTT. It is translated as CASSPSTSLAQHF.

This clonotype showed up just once. One base away lies a much larger clone, so this may be a sequencing read error. The V call is TRBV20-1, the J call TRBJ1-2; D remains unclear. The CDR3 is made up of 15 amino acids. CDR1 and CDR2 (germline): DFQATT, SNEGSKA (reference sequence). V dropped 6 bases and J dropped 3 bases, with 20 bases sitting between them. CDR3 in amino acids: CSADPGPSKDYGYTF. The CDR3 coding sequence is TGCAGTGCCGATCCCGGACCATCGAAGGACTATGGCTACACCTTC.

This clonotype was counted ten times or more. The V gene is TRBV9, the J gene TRBJ2-7, with 9 bases fitting TRBD1. Trimming removed 3 bases from V and 3 bases from J; junction bases left unmatched: 4. CDR3 length equals 14 residues. Per the germline V gene, CDR1 is SGDLS and CDR2 is YYNGEE. The DNA of the CDR3 is TGTGCCAGCAGCGCGGACAGGGGAGGCTACGAGCAGTACTTC. As protein: CASSADRGGYEQYF.

The CDR3 loop reads CSARDRGGALEQFF. CDR3 nucleotides: TGCAGTGCTAGAGATCGAGGGGGGGCACTCGAGCAGTTCTTC. The V call is TRBV20-1, the J call TRBJ2-1, with D possibly being TRBD2 (7 bases). V lost 0 bases and J 10 bases, leaving 16 bases between the germline ends. The CDR3 is 14 amino acids. The germline V gene has CDR1 DFQATT and CDR2 SNEGSKA (reference sequence).

The chain is built from TRBV25-1 and TRBJ2-5; D is possibly TRBD1 (6 bases). The CDR3 sequence is 15 residues long. V was clipped by 3 bases and J by 4 bases, with 15 bases between them. Germline CDR1 reads MGHDK; CDR2 reads SYGVNS. CDR3 DNA sequence: TGTGCCAGCAGTGACGCGACAGGTTTTAGAGAGACCCAGTACTTC. This translates into CASSDATGFRETQYF.

The genes are TRBV28 and TRBJ1-5; D call uncertain. Between the trimmed V and J ends, which lost 2 bases and 5 bases, there was a span of 16 bases. The CDR3 extends over 16 amino acids. CDR1 and CDR2 from the germline V gene are MDHEN and SYDVKM. CDR3 in DNA: TGTGCCAGCAGTTTACGGGTCGGGAGTGGACATCAGCCCCAGCATTTT. Amino acids: CASSLRVGSGHQPQHF.

The chain carries TRBV12-3 or TRBV12-4 and TRBJ2-3, with TRBD2 matching over 9 bases. The CDR3 consists of 17 residues. Trimming took 5 bases from V and 3 from J; bases not matched to a gene: 12. The CDR3 sequence is CASSPRRAGGPTDTQYF. CDR3 nucleotides: TGTGCCAGCAGTCCCCGGCGGGCGGGGGGGCCAACAGATACGCAGTATTTT.

This clonotype was counted ten times or more. This sequence joins TRBV12-3 or TRBV12-4 and TRBJ1-5; D gene unclear. V lost 4 bases and J 0 bases, leaving 1 base between the germline ends. The CDR3 loop spans 12 amino acids. The CDR3 region is CASSYSNQPQHF. CDR3 nucleotides: TGTGCCAGCAGTTATAGCAATCAGCCCCAGCATTTT.

V usage is TRBV20-1 and J usage is TRBJ2-1; unclear D gene. The CDR3 runs 14 residues. CDR1 and CDR2 (germline): DFQATT, SNEGSKA (reference sequence). V was cut by 7 bases and J by 0 bases, with 13 bases left in between. This CDR3 reads CSGITSRSYNEQFF. CDR3 sequence (DNA): TGCAGTGGGATTACTTCTCGCTCCTACAATGAGCAGTTCTTC.

V and J are TRBV20-1 and TRBJ2-5; D possibly matches TRBD1 or TRBD2 (5 bases each). This CDR3 region has 14 residues. The V end was cut by 2 bases, the J end by 10 bases, with 20 bases between. CDR1 DFQATT and CDR2 SNEGSKA come from the germline V gene (reference sequence). CDR3: CSARRGRVSWDQYF. The CDR3 nucleotides are TGCAGTGCTAGAAGGGGACGGGTCTCATGGGACCAGTACTTC.

This clonotype appeared a few times. The chain's CDR3 is CASSLPRDNYNEQFF. CDR3 DNA sequence: TGCGCCAGCAGCTTGCCGCGCGACAACTACAATGAGCAGTTCTTC. V is TRBV5-1 and J is TRBJ2-1, with D uncertain. V lost 1 base and J 3 bases, leaving 11 bases between the germline ends. Germline CDR1 SGHRS, CDR2 YFSETQ. This CDR3 region has 15 residues.